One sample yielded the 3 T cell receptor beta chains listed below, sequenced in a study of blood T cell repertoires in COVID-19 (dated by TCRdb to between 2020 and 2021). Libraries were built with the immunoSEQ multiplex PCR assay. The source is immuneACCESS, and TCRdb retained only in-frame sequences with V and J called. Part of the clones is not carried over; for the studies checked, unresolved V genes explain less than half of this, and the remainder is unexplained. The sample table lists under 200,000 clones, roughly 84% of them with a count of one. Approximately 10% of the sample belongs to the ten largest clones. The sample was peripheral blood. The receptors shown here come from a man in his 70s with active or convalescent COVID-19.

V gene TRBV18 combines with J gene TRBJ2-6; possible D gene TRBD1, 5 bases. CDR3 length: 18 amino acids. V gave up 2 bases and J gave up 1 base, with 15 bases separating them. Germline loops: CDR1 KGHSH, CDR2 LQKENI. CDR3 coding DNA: TGTGCCAGCTCACCAAAGGCCAGGGATTGGTCTGGGGCCAACGTCCTGACTTTC. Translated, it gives CASSPKARDWSGANVLTF.

CDR3 protein: CASSKGPGGGQGAQIGGNTIYF. The CDR3 region has the DNA TGTGCCAGCAGCAAAGGGCCGGGAGGGGGACAGGGGGCGCAAATAGGTGGAAACACCATATATTTT. The chain recombines TRBV21-1 with TRBJ1-3; the DNA was not compared with TRBD1, the D call given in the table. TRBV21-1 is described as a pseudogene. The CDR3 has 22 residues.

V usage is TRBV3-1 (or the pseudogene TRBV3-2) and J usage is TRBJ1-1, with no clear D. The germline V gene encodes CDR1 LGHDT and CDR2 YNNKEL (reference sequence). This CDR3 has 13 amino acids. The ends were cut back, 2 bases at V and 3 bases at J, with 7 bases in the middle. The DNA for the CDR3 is TGTGCCAGCAGCCAATCCACTTACACTGAAGCTTTCTTT. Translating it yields CASSQSTYTEAFF.